The rows below give T cell receptor beta chains drawn from one sample of a study of Graves' ophthalmopathy and Graves' hyperthyroidism. TCRdb called the multiplex PCR reads again in MiXCR, with one record for every CDR3 protein. The sample has hundreds of thousands of distinct CDR3 sequences; roughly 20% are singletons. The sequencing input was peripheral blood. All receptors derive from a woman younger than 35 with stable Graves' hyperthyroidism. Each CDR3 is given with its conserved first and last residue. Fields, in order: D gene, clone size, J gene, V gene, CDR3 protein, CDR3 DNA. The D gene is left open where the match is weak. Clone sizes are given selectively: once, few, many, or a class where the clone is expanded.

d_gene: -
abundance: many
j_gene: TRBJ1-2
v_gene: TRBV30
CDR3aa: CAWSPGLAGYGYTF
CDR3nt: TGTGCCTGGAGTCCCGGGCTGGCTGGCTATGGCTACACCTTC

d_gene: TRBD2
abundance: many
j_gene: TRBJ2-7
v_gene: TRBV24-1
CDR3aa: CATSDPGLAGDPEQYF
CDR3nt: TGTGCCACCAGTGACCCGGGACTAGCGGGAGATCCCGAGCAGTACTTC

d_gene: -
abundance: many
j_gene: TRBJ2-5
v_gene: TRBV7-6
CDR3aa: CASSTSPGETQYF
CDR3nt: TGTGCCAGCAGCACGAGCCCTGGGGAGACCCAGTACTTC

d_gene: TRBD1
abundance: -
j_gene: TRBJ1-1
v_gene: TRBV5-1
CDR3aa: CASRDRPDSTEAFF
CDR3nt: TGCGCCAGTCGGGACAGGCCGGACAGCACTGAAGCTTTCTTT

d_gene: -
abundance: -
j_gene: TRBJ2-2
v_gene: TRBV18
CDR3aa: CSSSTNTGELFF
CDR3nt: TGTTCCAGCTCAACGAACACCGGGGAGCTGTTTTTT

d_gene: -
abundance: many
j_gene: TRBJ1-2
v_gene: TRBV9
CDR3aa: CASSGRPGLTNLDTF
CDR3nt: TGTGCCAGCAGCGGAAGACCGGGACTCACAAACCTCGACACCTTC

d_gene: -
abundance: many
j_gene: TRBJ1-1
v_gene: TRBV30
CDR3aa: CAWSKTRLMNTEAFF
CDR3nt: TGTGCCTGGAGTAAGACAAGACTTATGAACACTGAAGCTTTCTTT

d_gene: TRBD1
abundance: many
j_gene: TRBJ1-5
v_gene: TRBV20-1
CDR3aa: CSALLRGQRDQPQHF
CDR3nt: TGCAGTGCTCTCCTTAGGGGACAGAGAGATCAGCCCCAGCATTTT

d_gene: -
abundance: -
j_gene: TRBJ1-1
v_gene: TRBV4-1
CDR3aa: CASSQYENTEAFF
CDR3nt: TGCGCCAGCAGCCAATACGAGAACACTGAAGCTTTCTTT

d_gene: -
abundance: many
j_gene: TRBJ2-5
v_gene: TRBV6-5
CDR3aa: CASSYGRQMETQYF
CDR3nt: TGTGCCAGCAGTTACGGTCGGCAGATGGAGACCCAGTACTTC

d_gene: -
abundance: many
j_gene: TRBJ1-5
v_gene: TRBV19
CDR3aa: CASTRTAYSNQPQHF
CDR3nt: TGTGCCAGTACCCGGACAGCCTATAGCAATCAGCCCCAGCATTTT

d_gene: -
abundance: many
j_gene: TRBJ1-2
v_gene: TRBV6-5
CDR3aa: CASRQGKDGYTF
CDR3nt: TGTGCCAGCAGACAGGGAAAGGATGGCTACACCTTC

d_gene: -
abundance: many
j_gene: TRBJ1-6
v_gene: TRBV27
CDR3aa: CASSFRASSYNSPLHF
CDR3nt: TGTGCCAGCAGTTTTCGGGCTAGCTCCTATAATTCACCCCTCCACTTT

d_gene: TRBD2
abundance: medium-sized
j_gene: TRBJ2-7
v_gene: TRBV12-3/TRBV12-4
CDR3aa: CASSPDSGRGGEQYF
CDR3nt: TGTGCCAGCAGCCCCGATAGCGGGAGAGGCGGAGAGCAGTACTTC

d_gene: TRBD1
abundance: -
j_gene: TRBJ1-2
v_gene: TRBV12-3/TRBV12-4
CDR3aa: CASNGEGARYGYTF
CDR3nt: TGTGCCAGCAACGGGGAGGGGGCTCGCTATGGCTACACCTTC

d_gene: -
abundance: few
j_gene: TRBJ1-5
v_gene: TRBV5-6
CDR3aa: CASSLALAPNQPQHF
CDR3nt: TGTGCCAGCAGCTTGGCCTTGGCTCCCAATCAGCCCCAGCATTTT

d_gene: -
abundance: many
j_gene: TRBJ1-2
v_gene: TRBV5-6
CDR3aa: CASSSAWRGDGYTF
CDR3nt: TGTGCCAGCAGCTCGGCCTGGAGGGGGGATGGCTACACCTTC

d_gene: -
abundance: -
j_gene: TRBJ2-7
v_gene: TRBV25-1
CDR3aa: CASSEYDGTYEQYF
CDR3nt: TGTGCCAGCAGTGAATACGACGGAACCTACGAGCAGTACTTC

d_gene: TRBD2
abundance: few
j_gene: TRBJ2-5
v_gene: TRBV15
CDR3aa: CATSRELAELQETQYF
CDR3nt: TGTGCCACCAGCAGAGAGCTAGCGGAACTTCAAGAGACCCAGTACTTC

d_gene: -
abundance: many
j_gene: TRBJ2-2
v_gene: TRBV7-6
CDR3aa: CASSSTGAGELFF
CDR3nt: TGTGCCAGCAGCTCGACAGGTGCCGGGGAGCTGTTTTTT

d_gene: -
abundance: -
j_gene: TRBJ1-2
v_gene: TRBV28
CDR3aa: CASSLEAYLDGYTF
CDR3nt: TGTGCCAGCAGTTTAGAGGCTTATCTAGATGGCTACACCTTC

d_gene: -
abundance: -
j_gene: TRBJ2-5
v_gene: TRBV6-2/TRBV6-3
CDR3aa: CASSYSGELPGETQYF
CDR3nt: TGTGCCAGCAGTTACTCTGGGGAGCTACCAGGGGAGACCCAGTACTTC

d_gene: TRBD2
abundance: few
j_gene: TRBJ2-5
v_gene: TRBV28
CDR3aa: CASSLEGTRGFETQYF
CDR3nt: TGTGCCAGCAGTTTAGAAGGGACTAGGGGTTTTGAGACCCAGTACTTC

d_gene: -
abundance: many
j_gene: TRBJ2-7
v_gene: TRBV20-1
CDR3aa: CSARGSLPNSYEQYF
CDR3nt: TGCAGTGCTAGAGGCTCGCTACCAAACTCCTACGAGCAGTACTTC

d_gene: -
abundance: many
j_gene: TRBJ1-1
v_gene: TRBV11-1
CDR3aa: CASSEGTRATEAFF
CDR3nt: TGTGCCAGCAGCGAAGGAACCAGGGCTACTGAAGCTTTCTTT

d_gene: -
abundance: many
j_gene: TRBJ1-2
v_gene: TRBV7-9
CDR3aa: CASSLAAGTNYGYTF
CDR3nt: TGTGCCAGCAGCCTGGCGGCAGGGACCAACTATGGCTACACCTTC

d_gene: -
abundance: -
j_gene: TRBJ1-5
v_gene: TRBV12-3/TRBV12-4
CDR3aa: CASSSLENQPQHF
CDR3nt: TGTGCCAGCAGTTCGCTGGAGAATCAGCCCCAGCATTTT

d_gene: -
abundance: many
j_gene: TRBJ1-5
v_gene: TRBV6-5
CDR3aa: CASSSAWIDQPQHF
CDR3nt: TGTGCCAGCTCCTCGGCGTGGATCGATCAGCCCCAGCATTTT

d_gene: TRBD1
abundance: -
j_gene: TRBJ2-7
v_gene: TRBV20-1
CDR3aa: CSAKDPGQGSYEQYF
CDR3nt: TGCAGTGCTAAAGACCCGGGACAGGGATCCTACGAGCAGTACTTC

d_gene: -
abundance: -
j_gene: TRBJ1-2
v_gene: TRBV2
CDR3aa: CASSEARGGFTF
CDR3nt: TGTGCCAGCAGTGAAGCGCGGGGCGGTTTCACCTTC

d_gene: -
abundance: many
j_gene: TRBJ2-5
v_gene: TRBV28
CDR3aa: CASSLRRPGTQYF
CDR3nt: TGTGCCAGCAGTTTACGGCGCCCGGGGACCCAGTACTTC

d_gene: -
abundance: many
j_gene: TRBJ2-7
v_gene: TRBV5-1
CDR3aa: CASSRGGRSSYEQYF
CDR3nt: TGCGCCAGCAGCCGTGGCGGCAGGAGCTCCTACGAGCAGTACTTC

d_gene: TRBD1
abundance: many
j_gene: TRBJ1-2
v_gene: TRBV12-3/TRBV12-4
CDR3aa: CASRGTGRGYGYTF
CDR3nt: TGTGCCAGCAGGGGGACAGGACGGGGCTATGGCTACACCTTC

d_gene: TRBD1
abundance: many
j_gene: TRBJ1-1
v_gene: TRBV7-3
CDR3aa: CASSPGGTATEAFF
CDR3nt: TGTGCCAGCAGCCCCGGGGGGACAGCCACTGAAGCTTTCTTT

d_gene: -
abundance: many
j_gene: TRBJ1-2
v_gene: TRBV11-2
CDR3aa: CASSWTDFYGYTF
CDR3nt: TGTGCCAGCAGCTGGACAGACTTCTATGGCTACACCTTC

d_gene: -
abundance: -
j_gene: TRBJ1-5
v_gene: TRBV6-5
CDR3aa: CASSFGAENQPQHF
CDR3nt: TGTGCCAGCAGTTTCGGGGCGGAAAATCAGCCCCAGCATTTT

d_gene: -
abundance: -
j_gene: TRBJ2-7
v_gene: TRBV18
CDR3aa: CASSPPSVTYEQYF
CDR3nt: TGTGCCAGCTCACCCCCTTCCGTGACCTACGAGCAGTACTTC

d_gene: -
abundance: -
j_gene: TRBJ2-7
v_gene: TRBV11-2
CDR3aa: CASRGGLAEQYF
CDR3nt: TGTGCCAGCAGGGGGGGACTGGCCGAGCAGTACTTC

d_gene: -
abundance: many
j_gene: TRBJ1-1
v_gene: TRBV10-3
CDR3aa: CAITRGTEAFF
CDR3nt: TGTGCCATCACGAGGGGAACTGAAGCTTTCTTT

d_gene: -
abundance: many
j_gene: TRBJ1-1
v_gene: TRBV30
CDR3aa: CAWKSQHTEAFF
CDR3nt: TGTGCCTGGAAGTCACAGCACACTGAAGCTTTCTTT